This entry is about one T cell receptor (beta chain). The V gene's germline CDR1 is SGDLS and CDR2 YYNGEE. The ends lost 6 bases at V and 1 base at J; junction bases unmatched: 1. The length of the CDR3 is 14 residues. This sample stems from a study of blood T cell repertoires in COVID-19. TCRdb's table, derived via immunoSEQ multiplex PCR, lists solely in-frame clones and lacks some. The sample includes 300,000 to 400,000 clones, 85% to 90% of them seen just once. This sequence originates from a man aged 18 to 29 who had recovered from COVID-19. The specimen was PBMCs or T cells enriched from blood (not recorded which). V and J are TRBV9 and TRBJ2-2; TRBD2 matches 9 bases. The CDR3 bases are TGTGCCAGCAAGACTAGCGGGAACACCGGGGAGCTGTTTTTT. Translating gives CASKTSGNTGELFF.